The 4 T cell receptor beta chains below all came from one sample that was sequenced in a study of beta chain features in type 1 diabetes. Expressed TCRB transcripts got sequenced, as all isolated RNA was reverse transcribed. Clones were sequenced by immunoSEQ multiplex PCR, and TCRdb holds only the in-frame ones, with some missing. Among hundreds of thousands of clones listed, about 10% were seen once. Sequencing was performed on naive CD4+ T cells from blood. These receptors were obtained from a woman in her thirties in good health.

V usage is TRBV28 and J usage is TRBJ1-4; possibly TRBD1 for D (5 bases). The CDR3 is made up of 14 amino acids. The germline V gene encodes CDR1 MDHEN and CDR2 SYDVKM. The V gene lost 6 bases and the J gene lost 4 bases, with 12 bases spanning the gap. CDR3 in amino acids: CASSTDRVNEKLFF. The CDR3 nucleotides read TGTGCCAGCAGCACAGACAGAGTTAATGAAAAACTGTTTTTT. The whole variable domain, filled in from reference TRBV28 and TRBJ1-4, reads DVKVTQSSRYLVKRTGEKVFLECVQDMDHENMFWYRQDPGLGLRLIYFSYDVKMKEKGDIPEGYSVSREKKERFSLILESASTNQTSMYLCASSTDRVNEKLFFGSGTQLSVL.

About this clone itself: At the DNA level, this CDR3 is encoded by other sequences in the same sample as well. The rearrangement joins TRBV7-9 to TRBJ2-7; D may be TRBD2 (6 bases). Germline CDR1 reads SEHNR; CDR2 reads FQNEAQ (reference sequence). Trimming cost V 1 base and J 3 bases, with 7 bases left between them. This CDR3 comprises 13 residues. The CDR3 region is CASSLVGGYEQYF. CDR3 bases: TGTGCCAGCAGCTTAGTCGGGGGCTACGAGCAGTACTTC.

This chain joins TRBV18 and TRBJ2-1; 11 nucleotides match TRBD2. This CDR3 is built from 19 residues. After removal of 3 bases from V and 0 bases from J, the junction contained 10 bases not matched to a gene. Germline assignment: CDR1 KGHSH and CDR2 LQKENI. This CDR3 is CASSPIVVTSGSSYNEQFF. Here the CDR3 DNA reads TGTGCCAGCTCACCGATCGTGGTCACTAGCGGGAGCTCCTACAATGAGCAGTTCTTC.

Notes on this clone: Germline and junction disagree at one end, which may indicate a read error. This chain uses TRBV27 with TRBJ1-3; no clear D gene. The CDR3 runs 15 residues. Germline loops: CDR1 MNHEY, CDR2 SMNVEV (reference sequence). Here the CDR3 DNA reads TGTGCCAGCAGTTTATATCTCCCCTCTCGAAACACCATATATTTT. It translates to CASSLYLPSRNTIYF.